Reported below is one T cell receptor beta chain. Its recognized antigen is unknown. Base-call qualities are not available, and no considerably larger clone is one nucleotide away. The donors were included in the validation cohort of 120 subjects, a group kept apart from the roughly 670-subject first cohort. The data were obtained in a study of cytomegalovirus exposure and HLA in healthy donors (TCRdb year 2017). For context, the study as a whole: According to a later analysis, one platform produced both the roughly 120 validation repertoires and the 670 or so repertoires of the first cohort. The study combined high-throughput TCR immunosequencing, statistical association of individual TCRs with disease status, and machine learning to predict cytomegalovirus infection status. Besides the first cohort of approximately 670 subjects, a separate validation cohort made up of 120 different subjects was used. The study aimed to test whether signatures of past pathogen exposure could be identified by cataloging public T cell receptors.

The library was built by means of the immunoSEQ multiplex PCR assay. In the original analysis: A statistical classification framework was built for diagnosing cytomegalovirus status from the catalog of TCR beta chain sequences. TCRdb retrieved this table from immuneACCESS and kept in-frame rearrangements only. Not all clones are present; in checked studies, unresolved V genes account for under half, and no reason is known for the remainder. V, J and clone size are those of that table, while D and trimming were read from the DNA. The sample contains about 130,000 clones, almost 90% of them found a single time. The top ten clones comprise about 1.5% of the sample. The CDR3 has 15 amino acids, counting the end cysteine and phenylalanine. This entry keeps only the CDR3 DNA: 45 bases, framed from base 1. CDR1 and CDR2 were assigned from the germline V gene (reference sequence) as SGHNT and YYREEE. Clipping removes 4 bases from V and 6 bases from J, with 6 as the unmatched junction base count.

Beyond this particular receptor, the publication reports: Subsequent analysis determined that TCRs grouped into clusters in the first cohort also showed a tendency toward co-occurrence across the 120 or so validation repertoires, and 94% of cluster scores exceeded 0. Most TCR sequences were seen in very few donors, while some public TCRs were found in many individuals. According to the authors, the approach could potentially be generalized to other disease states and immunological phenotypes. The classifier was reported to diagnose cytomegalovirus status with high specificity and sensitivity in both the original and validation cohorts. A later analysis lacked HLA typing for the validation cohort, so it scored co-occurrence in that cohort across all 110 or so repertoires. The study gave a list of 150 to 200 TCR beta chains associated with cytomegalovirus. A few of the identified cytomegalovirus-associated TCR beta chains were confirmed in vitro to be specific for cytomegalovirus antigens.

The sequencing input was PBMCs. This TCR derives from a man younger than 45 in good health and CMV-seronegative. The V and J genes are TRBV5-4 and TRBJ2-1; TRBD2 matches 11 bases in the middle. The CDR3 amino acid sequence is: CASSLTGTSGNEQFF. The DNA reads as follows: TGTGCCAGCAGCCTTACCGGGACTAGCGGCAATGAGCAGTTCTTC.